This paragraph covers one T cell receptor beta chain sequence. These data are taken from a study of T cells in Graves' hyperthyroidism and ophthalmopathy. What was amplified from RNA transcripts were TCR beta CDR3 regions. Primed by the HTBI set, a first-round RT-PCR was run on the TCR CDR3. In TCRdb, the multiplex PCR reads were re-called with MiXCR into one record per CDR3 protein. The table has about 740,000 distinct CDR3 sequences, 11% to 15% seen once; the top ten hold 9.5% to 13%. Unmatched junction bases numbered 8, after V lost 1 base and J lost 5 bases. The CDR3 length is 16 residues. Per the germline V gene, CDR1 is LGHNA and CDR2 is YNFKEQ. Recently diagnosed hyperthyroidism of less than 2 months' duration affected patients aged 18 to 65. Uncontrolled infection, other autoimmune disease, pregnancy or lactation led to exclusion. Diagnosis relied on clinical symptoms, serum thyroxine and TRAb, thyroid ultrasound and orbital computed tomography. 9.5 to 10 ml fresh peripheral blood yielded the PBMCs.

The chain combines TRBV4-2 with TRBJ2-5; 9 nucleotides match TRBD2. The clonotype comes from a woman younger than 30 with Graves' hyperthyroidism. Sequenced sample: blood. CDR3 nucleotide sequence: TGTGCCAGCAGCCAAGGGATAGCGGGAGTTGCGGAGACCCAGTACTTC. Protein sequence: CASSQGIAGVAETQYF.